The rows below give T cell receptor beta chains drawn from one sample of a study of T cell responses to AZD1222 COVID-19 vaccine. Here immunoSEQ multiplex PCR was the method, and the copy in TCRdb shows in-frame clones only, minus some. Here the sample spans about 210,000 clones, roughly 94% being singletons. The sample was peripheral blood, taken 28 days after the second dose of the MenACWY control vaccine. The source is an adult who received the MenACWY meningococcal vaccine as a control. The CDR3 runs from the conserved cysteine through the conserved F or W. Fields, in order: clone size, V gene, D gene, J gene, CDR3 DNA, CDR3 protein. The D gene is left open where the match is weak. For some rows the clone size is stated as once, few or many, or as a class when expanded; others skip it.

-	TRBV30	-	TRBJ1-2	TGTGCCTGGAGCTCTGGCAGGGCCTATGGCTACACCTTC	CAWSSGRAYGYTF
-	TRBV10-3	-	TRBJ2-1	TGTGCCATCAGGCCTCGGACAGTCCTGGCGGGAGTTTCCTCGAATGAGCAGTTCTTC	CAIRPRTVLAGVSSNEQFF
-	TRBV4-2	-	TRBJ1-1	TGTGCCAGCAGCCAAGATCATGCGGGGCAAATGAACACTGAAGCTTTTTTT	CASSQDHAGQMNTEAFF
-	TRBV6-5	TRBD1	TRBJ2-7	TGTGCCAGCAGTTACGTCCCCCCGGGACAGACCTACGAGCAGTACTTC	CASSYVPPGQTYEQYF
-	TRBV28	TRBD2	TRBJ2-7	TGTGCCAGCAGGAAACTAGCGGGAGCCTACGAGCAGTACTTC	CASRKLAGAYEQYF
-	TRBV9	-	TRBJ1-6	TGTGCCAGCAGCGTAGGAGTGAGCTCCTATAATTCACCCCTCCACTTT	CASSVGVSSYNSPLHF
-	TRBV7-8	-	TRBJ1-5	TGTGCCAGCAGCTACAGAGGAGGGCCCCAGCATTTT	CASSYRGGPQHF
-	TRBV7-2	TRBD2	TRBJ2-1	TGTGCCAGCAGCACTAGCGGGAGTAACAATGAGCAGTTCTTC	CASSTSGSNNEQFF
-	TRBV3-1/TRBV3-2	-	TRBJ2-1	TGTGCCAGCAGCCGAGGGACACGGAAGTTCTTC	CASSRGTRKFF
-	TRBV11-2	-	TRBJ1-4	TGTGCCAGCAGCTTAGGGACAGTCAATGAAAAACTGTTTTTT	CASSLGTVNEKLFF
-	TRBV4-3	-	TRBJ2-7	TGCGCCAGCAGCCAAGCGTTAGGGTCCCGGGGCGAGCAGTACTTC	CASSQALGSRGEQYF
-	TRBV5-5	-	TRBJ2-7	TGTGCCAGCAGCCGTGGGGTCTACGAGCAGTACTTC	CASSRGVYEQYF
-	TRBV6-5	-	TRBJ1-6	TGTGCCAGCAGTTACCAGGGTTCGAATTCACCCCTCCACTTT	CASSYQGSNSPLHF
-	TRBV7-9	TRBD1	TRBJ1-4	TGTGCCAGCAGCTTCGGACAGGGAACTAATGAAAAACTGTTTTTT	CASSFGQGTNEKLFF
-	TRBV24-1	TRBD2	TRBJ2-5	TGTGCCACCAGTGTTTTAGCGGGGGGGCGAGAGACCCAGTACTTC	CATSVLAGGRETQYF
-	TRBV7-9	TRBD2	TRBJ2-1	TGTGCCAGCAGCCTCCCGAGGGAGGGCTCCTACAATGAGCAGTTCTTC	CASSLPREGSYNEQFF
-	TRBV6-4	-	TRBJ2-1	TGTGCCAGCAGTGACTCGACAGACTACAATGAGCAGTTCTTC	CASSDSTDYNEQFF
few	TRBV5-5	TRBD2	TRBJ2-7	TGTGCCAGCAGCTTGACGATAGCGGGTACCTACGAGCAGTACTTC	CASSLTIAGTYEQYF
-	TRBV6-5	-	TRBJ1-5	TGTGCCAGCAGTTACTCTGGTGGGAATCAGCCCCAGCATTTT	CASSYSGGNQPQHF
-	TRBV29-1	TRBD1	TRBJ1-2	TGCAGCGTACCCCGACAGGGGGTGTATGGCTACACCTTC	CSVPRQGVYGYTF
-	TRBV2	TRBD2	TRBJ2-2	TGTGCCAGCAGTGTCGGGCTAGCGGGAGACCCCATCAACACCGGGGAGCTGTTTTTT	CASSVGLAGDPINTGELFF
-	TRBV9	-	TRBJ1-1	TGTGCCAGCAGCCCGCGGACGGCGAACACTGAAGCTTTCTTT	CASSPRTANTEAFF